This T cell receptor beta chain was recorded in a study of T cells after yellow fever vaccination. Study overall: SMART-Seq v4 Ultra Low Input prepared the low-cell-number fractions.

This clonotype was observed at least ten times. The antigen remains undetermined. TCRdb fed the 5' RACE reads into MiXCR, producing one record per CDR3 protein. The repertoire includes a few hundred thousand distinct CDR3 sequences, roughly 3% of them detected once, and about 3% sits in the top ten. Overall study results and limits: A limited proportion of clonotypes was detected within both the CD4 and CD8 compartments. Subsequent to the booster, the majority of primary-vaccination clones reappeared (roughly 96% CD4, 88% CD8). A secondary response was less intense yet reached its peak sooner, at day 5 versus 15.

The J segment lost 5 bases and the V segment lost 3 bases, leaving 17 bases of the junction unmatched. CDR1 and CDR2 (germline): SEHNR, FQNEAQ (reference sequence). The CDR3 has 19 residues. V and J are TRBV7-9 and TRBJ2-1; 9 positions match TRBD1. The receptor's source is a young man who received the YFV17D yellow fever vaccine. The sample consisted of CD4+ T cells sorted from PBMCs, taken 10 days after the yellow fever booster vaccination. The CDR3 DNA is TGTGCCAGCAGCTTTAGTAACAGGGGGCTTCGCCGAAACGACAATGAGCAGTTCTTC. Translation: CASSFSNRGLRRNDNEQFF.